This T cell receptor beta chain was obtained from a study of read filtering for tumor transcriptome and immune sequencing. Study context: DNase treatment preceded whole-transcriptome library preparation.

Trimming removed 5 bases at V and 1 base at J, with 15 bases between. Germline V gene lookup returns CDR1 SEHNR and CDR2 FQNEAQ (reference sequence). This CDR3 is 15 amino acids long. From roughly 390 ng of RNA, a library with molecular barcoded alpha/delta and beta/gamma adaptors was made. TCRdb re-analysed the reads in MiXCR, keeping a single row per CDR3 protein. The sample consists of 35,000 to 40,000 distinct CDR3 sequences, roughly 13% of them appearing once. This clonotype was counted at least ten times. This sequence was found in a donor over 35 with multiple myeloma. The sample taken for sequencing was a population of CD138-negative cells sorted from bone marrow. The chain recombines TRBV7-9 with TRBJ2-7; D perhaps matches TRBD2 (5 bases). The DNA for the CDR3 is TGTGCCAGCAGCGTAGGTGGCGGGCGGTCCTACGAGCAGTACTTC. This translates into CASSVGGGRSYEQYF.